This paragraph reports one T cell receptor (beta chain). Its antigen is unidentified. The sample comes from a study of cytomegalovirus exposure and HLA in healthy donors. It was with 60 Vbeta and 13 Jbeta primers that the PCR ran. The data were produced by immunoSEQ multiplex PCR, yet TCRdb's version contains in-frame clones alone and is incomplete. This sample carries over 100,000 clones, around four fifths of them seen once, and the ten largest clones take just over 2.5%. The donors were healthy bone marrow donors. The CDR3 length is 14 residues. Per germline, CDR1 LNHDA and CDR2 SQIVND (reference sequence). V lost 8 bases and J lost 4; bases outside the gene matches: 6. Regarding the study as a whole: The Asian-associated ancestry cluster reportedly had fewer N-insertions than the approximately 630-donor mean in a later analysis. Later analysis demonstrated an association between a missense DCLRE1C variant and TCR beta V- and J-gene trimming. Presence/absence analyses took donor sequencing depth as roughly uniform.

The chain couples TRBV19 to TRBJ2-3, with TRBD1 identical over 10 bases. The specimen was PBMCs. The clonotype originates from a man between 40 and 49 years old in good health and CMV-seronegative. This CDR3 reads CASSGTGEPDTQYF. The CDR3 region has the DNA TGTGCCAGTTCCGGGACAGGGGAGCCAGATACGCAGTATTTT.